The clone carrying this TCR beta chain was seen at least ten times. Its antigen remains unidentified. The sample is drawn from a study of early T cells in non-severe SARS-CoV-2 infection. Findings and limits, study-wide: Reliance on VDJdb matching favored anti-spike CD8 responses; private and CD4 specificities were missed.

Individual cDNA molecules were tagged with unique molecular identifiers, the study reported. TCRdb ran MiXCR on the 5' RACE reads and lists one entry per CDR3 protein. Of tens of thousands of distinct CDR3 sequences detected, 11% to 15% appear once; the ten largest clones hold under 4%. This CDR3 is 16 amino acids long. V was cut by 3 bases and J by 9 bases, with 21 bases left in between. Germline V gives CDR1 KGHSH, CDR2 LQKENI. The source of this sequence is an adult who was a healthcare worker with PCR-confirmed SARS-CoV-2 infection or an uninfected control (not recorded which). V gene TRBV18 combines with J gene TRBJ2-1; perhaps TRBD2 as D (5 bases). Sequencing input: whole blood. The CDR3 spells CASSPLGVSRLGEQFF. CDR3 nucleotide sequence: TGTGCCAGCTCACCCCTGGGAGTCTCCCGGTTGGGTGAGCAGTTCTTC.